The following is a TCR beta chain sequence with its context. The antigen remains undetermined. Trimming shortened V by 5 bases and J by 4 bases, and 21 bases separated the two germline ends. The CDR3 length is 17 residues. Germline values: CDR1 SGHVS, CDR2 FQNEAQ. This record comes from a study of tumor-infiltrating lymphocytes in localized non-small cell lung cancer. Study summary: Patients included smokers and never-smokers with various histologies, some sampled after neoadjuvant chemotherapy.

Findings and caveats of the study: Only some patients had TCR sequencing, depending on available tissue.

Produced via immunoSEQ multiplex PCR; TCRdb's table is partial and in-frame only. The repertoire consists of about 12,000 clones, with around 84% occurring once and the leading ten covering around 8.6%. Sequencing was done on a sample of lung tumor tissue. This sequence was found in a human donor with non-small cell lung cancer. The chain joins TRBV7-8 to TRBJ2-1; no clear D gene. CDR3 bases: TGTGCCAGCAGCCCGCGCTATGGGGTTTTACTATACAATGAGCAGTTCTTC. Translating gives CASSPRYGVLLYNEQFF.